Detailed here is one T cell receptor (beta chain). Its antigen is unknown. The 5'RACE template-switching step produced TCR cDNA and added a universal primer site and UMIs. TCRdb passed the 5' RACE reads through MiXCR, listing each CDR3 protein once. Of tens of thousands of distinct CDR3 sequences in the sample, approximately 7.5% were seen once. The sample originates from a study of T cells after yellow fever vaccination. In the study overall: Some fractions had low cell numbers, and these were prepared with SMART-Seq v4 Ultra Low Input. Study findings and constraints: A weaker but faster secondary response was observed, peaking on day 5 versus 15. Most primary-vaccination clones reappeared after the booster (just under 98% CD4, about 87% CD8).

The TCR originated in a young man who received the YFV17D yellow fever vaccine. The source was CD8+ T cells sorted from PBMCs, collected on the day of the yellow fever booster vaccination.

Written as DNA, the CDR3 is TGTGCCAGCAGCCCAGGGACAGGGGCAGGGAATCAGCCCCAGCATTTT. It translates to CASSPGTGAGNQPQHF. This chain links TRBV9 with TRBJ1-5; 10 nucleotides match TRBD1. This CDR3 is built from 16 residues. Germline V CDR1 and CDR2: SGDLS, YYNGEE. V trimming: 4 bases; J trimming: 4 bases; junction bases outside the gene matches: 8.